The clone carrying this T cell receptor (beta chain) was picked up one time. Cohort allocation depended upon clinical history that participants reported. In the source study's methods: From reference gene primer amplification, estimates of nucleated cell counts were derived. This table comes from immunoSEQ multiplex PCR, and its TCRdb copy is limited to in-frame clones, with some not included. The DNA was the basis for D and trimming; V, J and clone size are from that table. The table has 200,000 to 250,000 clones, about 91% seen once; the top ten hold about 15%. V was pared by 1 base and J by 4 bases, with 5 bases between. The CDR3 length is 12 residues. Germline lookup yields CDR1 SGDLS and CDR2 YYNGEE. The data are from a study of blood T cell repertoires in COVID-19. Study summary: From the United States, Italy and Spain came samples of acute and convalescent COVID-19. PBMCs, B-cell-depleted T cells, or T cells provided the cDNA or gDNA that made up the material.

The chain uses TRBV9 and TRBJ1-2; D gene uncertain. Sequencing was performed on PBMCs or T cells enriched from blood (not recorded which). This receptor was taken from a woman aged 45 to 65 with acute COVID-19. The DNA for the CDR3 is TGTGCCAGCAGCGTATTCTCCTATGGCTACACCTTC. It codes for CASSVFSYGYTF.